The present entry profiles one T cell receptor (beta chain) with its context. Its antigen remains unknown. The data derive from a study of vaccination effects on CD4 cells after COVID-19. Study outcomes and limitations: The study found that only 1 of 255 vaccine-induced clones from healthy vaccinees cross-reacted with common cold coronaviruses.

CDR1 and CDR2 from the germline V gene are KGHSH and LQKENI. The CDR3 runs 14 residues. V was pared by 1 base and J by 4 bases, with 8 bases between. Under the ViraFEST assay, PBMC were stimulated with viral peptide pools so that antigen-specific CD4+ T cells expanded. Sequencing was performed afterwards. Isolation of CD4+ T cells took place after 10 days of culture. Two-dose BNT162b2 or mRNA-1273 vaccination was given to participants. In the vaccine recipients, nucleocapsid antibodies were negative and there was no prior SARS-CoV-2 infection. Some 2 million PBMC were seeded per well and grown in the presence of about 9 IU/ml IL-2 and around 10 ug/ml peptides. IL-2 medium supplanted half the medium on days 3 and 7. Repertoires were generated with immunoSEQ multiplex PCR, while TCRdb's copy carries only in-frame clones and drops some. The repertoire has some 74,000 clones, 70% to 90% of them found once; the top ten carry 0.95% to 1.5%.

The specimen was CD4+ T cells from PBMCs cultured with HCoV-229E spike peptides, collected after COVID-19 vaccination. The TCR originated in a human donor who received a COVID-19 vaccine. The chain carries TRBV18 and TRBJ2-1, with no clear D. In nucleotides, the CDR3 is TGTGCCAGCTCACCACTCGACCAGTACAATGAGCAGTTCTTC. It specifies CASSPLDQYNEQFF.